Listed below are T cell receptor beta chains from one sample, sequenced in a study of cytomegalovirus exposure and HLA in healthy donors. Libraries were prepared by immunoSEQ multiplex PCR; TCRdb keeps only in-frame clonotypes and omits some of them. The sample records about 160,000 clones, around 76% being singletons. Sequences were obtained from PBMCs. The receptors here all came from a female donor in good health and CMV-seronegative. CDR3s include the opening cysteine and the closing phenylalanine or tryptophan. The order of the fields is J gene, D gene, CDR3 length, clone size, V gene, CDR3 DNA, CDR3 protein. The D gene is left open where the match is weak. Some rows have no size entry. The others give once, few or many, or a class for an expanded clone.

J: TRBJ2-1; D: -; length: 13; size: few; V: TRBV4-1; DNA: TGCGCCAGCAGCCAAAGGGGGTACAATGAGCAGTTCTTC; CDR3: CASSQRGYNEQFF
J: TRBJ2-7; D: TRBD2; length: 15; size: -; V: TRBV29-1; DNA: TGCAGCGTTGCCTCCCCGGGGGGGGCGACCTACGAGCAGTACTTC; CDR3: CSVASPGGATYEQYF
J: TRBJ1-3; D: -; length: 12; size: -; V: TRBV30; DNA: TGTGCCTGGAGTCGCTTTGGCAACACCATATATTTT; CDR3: CAWSRFGNTIYF
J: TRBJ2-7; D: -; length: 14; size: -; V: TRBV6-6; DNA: TGTGCCAGCAGTAAGTGGAAGAAGGCTAGCGAGCAGTACTTC; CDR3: CASSKWKKASEQYF
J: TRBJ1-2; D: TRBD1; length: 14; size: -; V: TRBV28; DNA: TGTGCCAGCAGTTTGGCGGGACAGGGATATGGCTACACCTTC; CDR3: CASSLAGQGYGYTF
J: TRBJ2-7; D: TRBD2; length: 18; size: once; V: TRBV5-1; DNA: TGCGCCAGCAGCTTAGGGACTAGCGGGAGGCCGAGCTCCTACGAGCAGTACTTC; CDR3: CASSLGTSGRPSSYEQYF
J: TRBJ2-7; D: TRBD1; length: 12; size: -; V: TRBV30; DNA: TGTGCCTGGGGGGACAGGGAGGACGAGCAGTACTTC; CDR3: CAWGDREDEQYF
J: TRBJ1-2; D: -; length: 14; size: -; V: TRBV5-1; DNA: TGCGCCAGCAGCTTGGAGTGGCAGAACTATGGCTACACCTTC; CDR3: CASSLEWQNYGYTF
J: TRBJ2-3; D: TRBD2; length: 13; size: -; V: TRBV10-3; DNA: TGTGCCATCAGACCGGGACTAGTAGATACGCAGTATTTT; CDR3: CAIRPGLVDTQYF
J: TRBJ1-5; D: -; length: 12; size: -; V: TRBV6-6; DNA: TGTGCCAGCAGCCCCTCTCAGATGCCCCAGCATTTT; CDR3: CASSPSQMPQHF
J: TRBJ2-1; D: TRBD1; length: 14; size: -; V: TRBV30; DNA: TGTGCCTGGAGTGCCGGGACAGCCTCTGATGAGCAGTTCTTC; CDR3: CAWSAGTASDEQFF
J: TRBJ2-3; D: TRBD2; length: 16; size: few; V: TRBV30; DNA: TGTGCCTGGAGTGGTGGGACTAGCGGAAAGAAGTATACGCAGTATTTT; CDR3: CAWSGGTSGKKYTQYF
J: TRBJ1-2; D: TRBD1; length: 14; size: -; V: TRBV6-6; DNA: TGTGCCAGCAGGGACAGGGGGATTAACTATGGCTACACCTTC; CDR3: CASRDRGINYGYTF
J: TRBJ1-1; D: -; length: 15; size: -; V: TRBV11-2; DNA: TGTGCCAGCAGCACGCCGCGCGTGGGGGGCACTGAAGCTTTCTTT; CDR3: CASSTPRVGGTEAFF
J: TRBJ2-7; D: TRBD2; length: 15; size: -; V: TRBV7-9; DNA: TGTGCCAGCAGCTTTTCAGCTAGCGGGCCATACGAGCAGTACTTC; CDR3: CASSFSASGPYEQYF
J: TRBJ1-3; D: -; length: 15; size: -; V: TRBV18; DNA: TGTGCCAGCTCCCTTCCGGGAGGCGGAGGAAACACCATATATTTT; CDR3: CASSLPGGGGNTIYF
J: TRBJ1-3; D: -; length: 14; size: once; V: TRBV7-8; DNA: TGTGCCAGCAGCTTAGAAGGGGTTGGAAACACCATATATTTT; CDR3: CASSLEGVGNTIYF
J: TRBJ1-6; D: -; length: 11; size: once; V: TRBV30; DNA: TGTGCCTGGAGTCTTCGTTCACCCCTCCACTTT; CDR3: CAWSLRSPLHF
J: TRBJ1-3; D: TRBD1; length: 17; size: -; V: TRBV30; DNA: TGTGCCTGGAGTGGACATTGGGACAGGGCAACTGGAAACACCATATATTTT; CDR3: CAWSGHWDRATGNTIYF
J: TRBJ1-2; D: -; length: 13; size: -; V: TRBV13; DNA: TGTGCCAGCCCCTCCCCGGCTAACTATGGCTACACCTTC; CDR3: CASPSPANYGYTF
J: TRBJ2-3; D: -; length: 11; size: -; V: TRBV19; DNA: TGTGCCAGTAAATCGGGAGATACGCAGTATTTT; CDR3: CASKSGDTQYF
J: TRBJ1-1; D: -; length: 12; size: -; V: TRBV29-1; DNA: TGCAGCGTCCAACGGGAGAACACTGAAGCTTTCTTT; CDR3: CSVQRENTEAFF
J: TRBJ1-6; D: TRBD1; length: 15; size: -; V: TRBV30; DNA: TGTGCCTGGAGCGCCGCCGGGACAGAGAATTCACCCCTCCACTTT; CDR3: CAWSAAGTENSPLHF
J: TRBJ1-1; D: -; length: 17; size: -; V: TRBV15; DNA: TGTGCCACCAGCAGAGACTGGACCAGAGAGGGTGACACTGAAGCTTTCTTT; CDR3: CATSRDWTREGDTEAFF
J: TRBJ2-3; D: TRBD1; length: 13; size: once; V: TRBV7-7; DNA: TGTGCCAGCAGCCTTGGGACAGCCGATACGCAGTATTTT; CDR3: CASSLGTADTQYF